Listed below are T cell receptor beta chains from one sample, sequenced in a study of T cell responses to AZD1222 COVID-19 vaccine. Assay: immunoSEQ multiplex PCR; the TCRdb copy retains only in-frame clones and omits some. The repertoire consists of roughly 200,000 clones, with approximately 94% occurring once and the leading ten covering about 1%. Sample: peripheral blood, taken on day 0 of MenACWY control vaccination. These receptors came from an adult in good health. Both conserved end residues are part of each CDR3.

cdr3_length j_call v_call cdr3_aa
16 TRBJ2-1 TRBV5-5 CASSLGVEDRYNEQFF
15 TRBJ2-2 TRBV6-1 CASSEPPRRTGELFF
15 TRBJ2-3 TRBV30 CAWSRGAGGGDTQYF
15 TRBJ2-7 TRBV6-5 CASSTAGRTPRAQYF
12 TRBJ1-2 TRBV27 CASSPRGYGYTF
13 TRBJ1-2 TRBV11-2 CASRAGGGGGYTF
16 TRBJ2-3 TRBV5-6 CASSTPTGLGTDTQYF
14 TRBJ2-7 TRBV4-1 CASSQERMLYEQYF
12 TRBJ1-2 TRBV6-6 CASSPSFYGYTF
13 TRBJ2-7 TRBV5-6 CASSYRPAYEQYF
14 TRBJ1-3 TRBV19 CASSFSPSGNTIYF
16 TRBJ2-5 TRBV19 CASSIVSGGGRETQYF
13 TRBJ1-1 TRBV6-5 CASSFGGESEAFF
13 TRBJ1-2 TRBV5-1 CASSAYRERGYTF
13 TRBJ1-1 TRBV28 CASSAQGRSEAFF
12 TRBJ2-7 TRBV13 CASSEGGYEQYF
13 TRBJ1-2 TRBV27 CASSRQGENGYTF
15 TRBJ1-2 TRBV27 CASSRQGSSHYGYTF
15 TRBJ1-4 TRBV28 CASTPGGATNEKLFF
14 TRBJ1-5 TRBV9 CASSPEDSNQPQHF
16 TRBJ2-3 TRBV18 CASSPTGPASTDTQYF
17 TRBJ1-1 TRBV4-1 CASSLGQGALPHTEAFF
14 TRBJ1-2 TRBV3-1/TRBV3-2 CASSRQGAGYGYTF
13 TRBJ1-1 TRBV5-4 CASSLEGGTEAFF
16 TRBJ1-2 TRBV6-2/TRBV6-3 CASSYSLSYRDYGYTF
13 TRBJ2-5 TRBV7-9 CASSRTVTETQYF
14 TRBJ2-1 TRBV30 CAWSRPGSYNEQFF
14 TRBJ2-7 TRBV9 CASSLGQASYEQYF
15 TRBJ1-1 TRBV28 CASSLPRGMGTEAFF
13 TRBJ2-1 TRBV19 CASSRRGLNEQFF
14 TRBJ2-7 TRBV9 CASSAGGPIYEQYF
14 TRBJ2-1 TRBV5-1 CASSTGPDYGEQFF
13 TRBJ1-1 TRBV4-2 CASSQEWGTEAFF
14 TRBJ2-7 TRBV25-1 CASRETGSSYEQYF
15 TRBJ1-1 TRBV5-4 CASSLADREGTEAFF
14 TRBJ2-7 TRBV19 CASSFSGQGYEQYF
11 TRBJ2-7 TRBV7-2 CASSKNYEQYF
14 TRBJ1-4 TRBV9 CASSTTATNEKLFF
12 TRBJ1-5 TRBV7-9 CASSLYNQPQHF
13 TRBJ2-3 TRBV2 CASSQGPTDTQYF
13 TRBJ1-4 TRBV6-5 CASSAVTNEKLFF
18 TRBJ2-2 TRBV6-1 CASSAGLAGGLMTGELFF
16 TRBJ1-1 TRBV6-6 CASSPVQRGVNTEAFF
15 TRBJ1-5 TRBV15 CATSRDWGSNQPQHF
15 TRBJ2-2 TRBV2 CASSEVLVWTGELFF
15 TRBJ1-1 TRBV11-2 CASSLDLTGTGEAFF
13 TRBJ1-1 TRBV4-3 CASSQEPRTEAFF
14 TRBJ1-5 TRBV6-5 CASSRDSANQPQHF
14 TRBJ1-1 TRBV5-1 CASSLGQPNTEAFF
15 TRBJ2-2 TRBV30 CAWSVLSGGTGELFF
15 TRBJ2-1 TRBV28 CASSSGTGGYNEQFF
15 TRBJ2-3 TRBV7-9 CASSRGTSGGNTQYF
14 TRBJ1-2 TRBV3-1/TRBV3-2 CASSQGRQSYGYTF
15 TRBJ2-3 TRBV4-2 CASSQDRQYTDTQYF
15 TRBJ1-4 TRBV19 CASSPGPTRTEKLFF
13 TRBJ1-2 TRBV7-2 CASSLGRGYGYTF
15 TRBJ1-2 TRBV5-1 CASSLVSGRSDGYTF